This T cell receptor beta chain was recovered during a study of CD8+ T cells in alopecia areata. Study context: The drug, tofacitinib, lasted 6 to 18 months, followed by 6 months off drug. Study outcomes and limitations: Since there was just one nonresponder, nobody can yet say how baseline CD8+ expansion ties to response.

Investigators isolated RNA and reverse transcribed it into cDNA to act as the sequencing template. Method: immunoSEQ multiplex PCR; TCRdb's copy keeps in-frame clones and lacks some. The top ten clones hold around a quarter of a sample with some 80,000 clones, roughly 66% of them seen once. Treatment of the sample: oral pan-JAK inhibitor, 5-10 mg twice daily. Comment on this clone: The antigen remains unidentified.

Germline lookup yields CDR1 SEHNR and CDR2 FQNEAQ (reference sequence). Trimming cost V 0 bases and J 3 bases, with 6 bases left between them. CDR3 length equals 14 residues. Here the sequenced sample was CD8+ T cells sorted from blood, taken at week 24, from a patient treated with tofacitinib. The chain combines TRBV7-9 with TRBJ1-5; unclear D gene. The receptor was derived from a human donor with alopecia areata. CDR3 in amino acids: CASSLASDNQPQHF. CDR3 coding DNA: TGTGCCAGCAGCTTAGCCAGCGACAATCAGCCCCAGCATTTT.